This passage covers 18 T cell receptor beta chains from one sample sequenced in a study of cytomegalovirus exposure and HLA in healthy donors. Researchers ran the PCR with 60 Vbeta and 13 Jbeta primers. The method was immunoSEQ multiplex PCR; TCRdb's version includes in-frame clones alone and lacks a portion of them. The data hold about 140,000 clones, with over 75% observed a single time. What was sequenced was PBMCs. Receptor source: a man aged 30-40 years in good health and CMV-seronegative.

The chain links TRBV5-1 to TRBJ2-1, with 13 bases lining up with TRBD2. CDR3 length: 16 amino acids. V shed 4 bases, J shed 7 bases, and the junction held 8 bases outside the gene matches. CDR1 is SGHRS and CDR2 is YFSETQ in the germline V gene. The CDR3 reads CASSPWTSGGRNEQFF. CDR3 in DNA: TGCGCCAGCAGCCCATGGACTAGCGGGGGTAGGAATGAGCAGTTCTTC.

This clone was observed once. V is TRBV28 and J is TRBJ2-3; 9 positions agree with TRBD1. Germline trimming cut 8 bases from V and 1 base from J; bases unmatched to any gene: 1. This CDR3 contains 13 residues. In germline, CDR1 is MDHEN, CDR2 SYDVKM. CDR3 DNA: TGTGCCAGCCGGGACAGGGGCACAGATACGCAGTATTTT. It encodes CASRDRGTDTQYF.

This clone showed up just once. The J gene is TRBJ2-7, the V gene TRBV29-1, with D perhaps matching TRBD1 (6 bases). Trimming stripped 1 base from V and 3 bases from J, with 13 bases between. From germline, CDR1 is SQVTM and CDR2 ANQGSEA. CDR3 length: 14 amino acids. In DNA form, the CDR3 reads TGCAGCGTTGAAGTCCCGGGACACCTCTACGAGCAGTACTTC. Amino acids: CSVEVPGHLYEQYF.

This chain uses TRBV5-1 with TRBJ2-3; 7 nucleotides line up with TRBD1. The CDR3 is 15 residues long. J was trimmed by 0 bases and V by 4 bases; bases with no gene match: 5. Germline CDR1 SGHRS, CDR2 YFSETQ. CDR3: CASSIQGISTDTQYF. The CDR3 region has the DNA TGCGCCAGCAGCATACAGGGGATTAGCACAGATACGCAGTATTTT.

J is TRBJ2-1 and V is TRBV5-1; TRBD2 matches at 9 bases. The CDR3 sequence is 14 residues long. V lost 4 bases and J lost 8; bases outside the gene matches: 7. CDR1 and CDR2 from the germline V gene are SGHRS and YFSETQ. CDR3 coding DNA: TGCGCCAGCAGCAGTAGCGGGAGTACCCATGAGCAGTTCTTC. Amino acids: CASSSSGSTHEQFF.

The chain employs TRBV5-1 and TRBJ2-2, with a tentative D call TRBD1 (7 bases). V shed 0 bases and J shed 4 bases, with 13 bases lying between them. The CDR3 is 16 residues long. The germline CDR1 and CDR2 sequences are SGHRS and YFSETQ. Here the CDR3 reads CASSLGQGGFTGELFF. The DNA for the CDR3 is TGCGCCAGCAGCTTGGGACAGGGAGGTTTCACCGGGGAGCTGTTTTTT.

This rearrangement joins TRBV19 to TRBJ2-3, with a possible D match to TRBD2 (6 bases). Germline CDR1 and CDR2: LNHDA and SQIVND (reference sequence). The CDR3 spans 15 residues. The V end lost 6 bases, the J end lost 4 bases, and 17 bases lay between the germline ends. The CDR3 spells CASSQRVEVSDTQYF. The CDR3 DNA is TGTGCCAGTAGCCAGCGGGTAGAGGTGTCAGATACGCAGTATTTT.

The V call is TRBV4-2, the J call TRBJ2-7, with TRBD2 matching 11 bases. This CDR3 is 17 amino acids long. Germline assignment: CDR1 LGHNA and CDR2 YNFKEQ. V dropped 1 base and J dropped 5; count of bases not matched to a gene: 10. The CDR3 here is CASSQGLSGLAGDEQYF. DNA for the CDR3: TGTGCCAGCAGCCAAGGTCTTAGTGGACTAGCGGGCGACGAGCAGTACTTC.

Worth noting for this clone: Other DNA sequences in this sample translate to the same CDR3. This CDR3 reads CASSRDRGGTEAFF. The CDR3, as DNA: TGTGCCAGCAGTAGGGACAGGGGTGGCACTGAAGCTTTCTTT. The chain recombines TRBV6-5 with TRBJ1-1, with TRBD1 matching 10 bases. The trim removed 5 bases at V and 4 bases at J, leaving 4 bases unmatched. There are 14 residues in the CDR3. The germline V gene has CDR1 MNHEY and CDR2 SVGAGI.

The V call is TRBV7-2, the J call TRBJ1-5; 11 bases match TRBD1. Germline CDR1 SGHTA, CDR2 FQGNSA. This CDR3 is built from 18 residues. V trimming: 0 bases; J trimming: 4 bases; junction bases outside the gene matches: 8. The CDR3 DNA follows: TGTGCCAGCAGCTTAGCAGGTGCGGGACAGGGGGTTAATCAGCCCCAGCATTTT. It specifies CASSLAGAGQGVNQPQHF.

The chain employs TRBV7-2 and TRBJ1-4; TRBD1 is a possible D gene (6 bases). V lost 3 bases and J lost 7, with 9 bases in between. This CDR3 has 13 residues. Germline V lookup: CDR1 SGHTA, CDR2 FQGNSA. CDR3 sequence: CASSFNRVEKLFF. The CDR3 DNA follows: TGTGCCAGCAGCTTCAACAGGGTTGAAAAACTGTTTTTT.

This chain uses TRBV21-1 with TRBJ2-3; TRBD2 reflects the table's D call only, with no check against the DNA. TRBV21-1 is an annotated pseudogene. The CDR3 spans 15 residues. The CDR3 loop is CASSPYSGGTDTQYF. For the CDR3, the DNA is TGTGCCAGCAGCCCATATAGCGGGGGCACAGATACGCAGTATTTT.

The rearrangement links TRBV6-6 to TRBJ1-2; TRBD1 agrees at 7 bases. This CDR3 comprises 13 residues. Trimming took 6 bases from V and 7 from J; bases not matched to a gene: 8. Germline assignment: CDR1 MNHNY and CDR2 SVGAGI (reference sequence). CDR3 loop: CASSPATGIGYTF. Written as DNA, the CDR3 is TGTGCCAGCAGCCCTGCGACAGGGATTGGCTACACCTTC.

The V call is TRBV29-1, the J call TRBJ2-2, with D tentatively TRBD1 (5 bases). The germline V gene encodes CDR1 SQVTM and CDR2 ANQGSEA. V was shortened by 7 bases and J by 6 bases, with 18 bases between the two germline ends. The length of the CDR3 is 14 residues. CDR3 sequence (DNA): TGCAGCGCCAGGGCCTTAATAGAACCCGGGGAGCTGTTTTTT. Protein sequence: CSARALIEPGELFF.

The chain couples TRBV4-1 to TRBJ1-6; D is undetermined. CDR3 length equals 16 residues. Trimming removed 0 bases at V and 6 bases at J, with 12 bases between. Germline-derived CDR1 and CDR2 are MGHRA and YSYEKL. CDR3 nucleotide sequence: TGCGCCAGCAGCCAAGAGATGGCACAAACTAATTCACCCCTCCACTTT. The encoded protein is CASSQEMAQTNSPLHF.

The gene calls are TRBV5-4 and TRBJ1-2, with TRBD1 as a possible D gene (5 bases). There are 16 residues in the CDR3. Germline CDR1 is SGHNT and CDR2 is YYREEE (reference sequence). Between the trimmed V and J ends, which lost 0 bases and 0 bases, there was a span of 12 bases. Here the CDR3 reads CASSLVSAGSNYGYTF. For the CDR3, the DNA is TGTGCCAGCAGCTTGGTCTCTGCAGGGTCTAACTATGGCTACACCTTC. Together with reference TRBV5-4 and TRBJ1-2, the CDR3 gives the full variable domain: ETGVTQSPTHLIKTRGQQVTLRCSSQSGHNTVSWYQQALGQGPQFIFQYYREEENGRGNFPPRFSGLQFPNYSSELNVNALELDDSALYLCASSLVSAGSNYGYTFGSGTRLTVV.

The rearrangement joins TRBV18 to TRBJ1-2; perhaps TRBD1 as D (5 bases). The V end was cut by 3 bases, the J end by 7 bases, with 18 bases between. CDR3 size: 15 residues. CDR1 and CDR2 (germline): KGHSH, LQKENI. The CDR3 nucleotides are TGTGCCAGCTCACCCCCGTATCAGGGAATGAGTGGCTACACCTTC. Residues: CASSPPYQGMSGYTF.

This clone was counted a few times. This chain uses TRBV5-1 with TRBJ2-2; 7 bases are a match to TRBD1. V shed 2 bases and J 4 bases; nucleotides not matched to a gene: 5. This CDR3 comprises 15 residues. Germline loops: CDR1 SGHRS, CDR2 YFSETQ. The CDR3 DNA reads as TGCGCCAGCAGCTTAATTCCAGGGGGCACCGGGGAGCTGTTTTTT. As protein: CASSLIPGGTGELFF.